These T cell receptor beta chains were read from a single sample in a study of T-cell memory formation after mild COVID-19. Each CDR3 protein gets one entry after TCRdb re-called the 5' RACE reads with MiXCR. This sample has 400,000 to 500,000 distinct CDR3 sequences; about 20% occur once, and the top ten carry 8.4%. The sample consisted of PBMCs or a T cell subset sorted from them (not recorded which). All receptors come from an adult woman who had mild COVID-19 (a few samples of this study predate the infection). Cell type and time point are not known. Each CDR3 is given with its conserved first and last residue.

CDR3 protein,V gene
CATSDAGTNTEAFF,TRBV24-1
CASSAFYNEQFF,TRBV12-5
CASSQDPGGGTDTQYF,TRBV4-2
CSALQGRGEKLFF,TRBV20-1
CASSIAVNTEAFF,TRBV19
CAIRRSSGNLYEQYF,TRBV10-3
CASSDHRGQLHYEQYF,TRBV7-9
CASSYRIQTPGEQYF,TRBV6-5
CASSPWGGSSYNEQFF,TRBV6-1
CASSQVRATEAFF,TRBV4-1
CASSWEPGLAADTQYF,TRBV7-8